The next 21 T cell receptor beta chains were all read from a single sample in a study of OX40 agonist ivuxolimab in advanced cancers. Profiled with immunoSEQ multiplex PCR; TCRdb holds only in-frame clones, not every one. The data show 65,000 to 75,000 clones, roughly 89% seen once. Material: CD4+ or CD8+ T cells sorted from blood, obtained in a trial of the OX40 agonist ivuxolimab. These receptors all stem from an adult with an advanced solid tumor such as melanoma, head and neck, liver or kidney cancer.

This chain links TRBV2 with TRBJ1-2, with TRBD1 identical over 8 bases. Germline CDR1 is SNHLY and CDR2 is FYNNEI. After removal of 6 bases from V and 5 bases from J, the junction contained 2 bases not matched to a gene. CDR3 length equals 12 residues. This CDR3 reads CASRGTGYGYTF. For the CDR3, the DNA is TGTGCCAGCAGGGGGACAGGTTATGGCTACACCTTC.

This chain connects TRBV4-1 to TRBJ1-2; D gene uncertain. Trimming removed 0 bases from V and 4 bases from J, with 12 bases in between. This CDR3 is 15 amino acids long. Looked up from germline, CDR1 is MGHRA and CDR2 is YSYEKL. The CDR3 DNA sequence: TGCGCCAGCAGCCAAGATTCCGGGTCTATCTATGGCTACACCTTC. It codes for CASSQDSGSIYGYTF.

The rearrangement uses TRBV5-1 and TRBJ1-1, with D hard to call. V was shortened by 0 bases and J by 1 base, with 10 bases between the two germline ends. The CDR3 contains 15 residues. Looked up from germline, CDR1 is SGHRS and CDR2 is YFSETQ. The CDR3 region has the DNA TGCGCCAGCAGCTTGGCCGGGATTTCGAACACTGAAGCTTTCTTT. Translated, it gives CASSLAGISNTEAFF.

This sequence joins TRBV10-3 and TRBJ2-2; 7 bases align to TRBD1. V was pared by 6 bases and J by 3 bases, with 4 bases of the junction left unmatched. Germline V lookup: CDR1 ENHRY, CDR2 SYGVKD. The CDR3 extends over 14 amino acids. The chain's CDR3 is CAIRKGADTGELFF. The CDR3 DNA reads as TGTGCCATCAGGAAGGGGGCCGACACCGGGGAGCTGTTTTTT.

V and J are TRBV6-5 and TRBJ1-2; D gene unclear. Trimming pared 2 bases from V and 2 bases from J, leaving 6 bases between. Germline V lookup: CDR1 MNHEY, CDR2 SVGAGI. CDR3 size: 13 residues. The CDR3 nucleotides read TGTGCCAGCAGTTACAAGACGAACTATGGCTACACCTTC. Translation: CASSYKTNYGYTF.

The chain employs TRBV5-1 and TRBJ2-3, with 7 nucleotides matching TRBD1. With 3 bases clipped from V and 8 bases from J, the junction kept 15 bases outside the gene matches. In germline, CDR1 is SGHRS, CDR2 YFSETQ. The CDR3 sequence is 16 residues long. The CDR3 here is CASSSDGTAILGTQYF. In DNA, the CDR3 is TGCGCCAGCAGCTCCGATGGGACAGCTATACTCGGTACGCAGTATTTT.

The CDR3 sequence is CASSLGASGTSYEQFF. The CDR3 nucleotides read TGCGCCAGCAGCTTGGGGGCTAGCGGGACGTCATATGAGCAGTTCTTC. This rearrangement joins TRBV5-1 to TRBJ2-1; 9 bases match TRBD2. V lost 0 bases to trimming and J lost 8 bases; unmatched junction nucleotides: 9. CDR1 and CDR2 from the germline V gene are SGHRS and YFSETQ. CDR3 length equals 16 residues.

This rearrangement joins TRBV20-1 to TRBJ1-1, with no clear D. The CDR3 runs to 11 residues. Per the germline V gene, CDR1 is DFQATT and CDR2 is SNEGSKA (reference sequence). The CDR3 nucleotides read TGCAACGCGATAAGGAACACTGAAGCTTTCTTT. It specifies CNAIRNTEAFF.

This clone was seen a single time. The V call is TRBV11-2, the J call TRBJ1-1; D is uncertain. Trimming pared 2 bases from V and 2 bases from J, leaving 6 bases between. The CDR3 runs to 13 residues. The germline CDR1 and CDR2 sequences are SGHAT and FQNNGV. The CDR3 here is CASSLQQNTEAFF. The CDR3 region has the DNA TGTGCCAGCAGCTTACAGCAAAACACTGAAGCTTTCTTT.

The chain employs TRBV5-1 and TRBJ2-1; tentatively, D is TRBD1 (6 bases). The germline CDR1 and CDR2 sequences are SGHRS and YFSETQ. This CDR3 is 15 amino acids long. V lost 5 bases to trimming and J lost 5 bases, with 17 bases between them. Here the CDR3 reads CASRSTGRVNNEQFF. The CDR3 DNA reads TGCGCCAGCAGATCTACAGGGCGAGTAAACAATGAGCAGTTCTTC.

The genes are TRBV5-4 and TRBJ2-1; 11 bases align to TRBD1. The CDR3 sequence is 18 residues long. J gave up 6 bases and V 0 bases, and 11 bases lay outside the gene matches. Germline values: CDR1 SGHNT, CDR2 YYREEE (reference sequence). In nucleotides, the CDR3 is TGTGCCAGCAGCTTGGGGGCCCCCGGGACAGGGGGACGCAATGAGCAGTTCTTC. Translated, it gives CASSLGAPGTGGRNEQFF.

This chain joins TRBV6-1 and TRBJ2-7, with a weak D call TRBD1 (6 bases). Looked up from germline, CDR1 is MNHNS and CDR2 is SASEGT. The CDR3 is 14 amino acids. The germline V and J ends were trimmed by 6 bases and 2 bases, with 14 bases remaining between them. The DNA for the CDR3 is TGTGCCAGCAGGACCCCGGGACACCCCTACGAGCAGTACTTC. Encoded protein: CASRTPGHPYEQYF.

The V gene is TRBV27, the J gene TRBJ1-6; the match to TRBD1 covers 7 bases. CDR3 length equals 21 residues. V gave up 2 bases and J gave up 1 base; unmatched junction bases: 17. The germline V gene encodes CDR1 MNHEY and CDR2 SMNVEV (reference sequence). The CDR3 spells CASSLIYFRTGEQSYNSPLHF. Written as DNA, the CDR3 is TGTGCCAGCAGTTTAATTTATTTCCGGACAGGCGAGCAATCCTATAATTCACCCCTCCACTTT.

The chain has TRBV5-1 and TRBJ2-2; TRBD1 matches 10 bases. The CDR3 totals 17 residues. The ends lost 2 bases at V and 7 bases at J; junction bases unmatched: 11. Germline CDR1 SGHRS, CDR2 YFSETQ. Written as DNA, the CDR3 is TGCGCCAGCAGCTTCCAATTTGCGGACAGGGGGGACGGGGAGCTGTTTTTT. This codes for CASSFQFADRGDGELFF. The full variable domain, in which reference TRBV5-1 and TRBJ2-2 provide the parts outside the CDR3, is KAGVTQTPRYLIKTRGQQVTLSCSPISGHRSVSWYQQTPGQGLQFLFEYFSETQRNKGNFPGRFSGRQFSNSRSEMNVSTLELGDSALYLCASSFQFADRGDGELFFGEGSRLTVL.

The rearrangement uses TRBV30 and TRBJ2-7; 10 bases are shared with TRBD1. CDR3 size: 12 residues. Germline values: CDR1 GTSNPN, CDR2 SVGIG (reference sequence). V was clipped by 8 bases and J by 7 bases; unmatched bases: 8. The CDR3 DNA reads TGTGCCGGGGACAGGGGAAAGGGGGAGCAGTACTTC. Amino acids: CAGDRGKGEQYF.

The count of this clone is one. This rearrangement joins TRBV30 to TRBJ1-3, with 8 bases lining up with TRBD1. This CDR3 has 13 residues. V lost 2 bases to trimming and J lost 5 bases; unmatched junction nucleotides: 2. The germline V gene has CDR1 GTSNPN and CDR2 SVGIG (reference sequence). Written as DNA, the CDR3 is TGTGCCTGGAGTCCAGGGGGCCGAAACACCATATATTTT. Protein: CAWSPGGRNTIYF.

The V gene is TRBV29-1, the J gene TRBJ2-3, with D possibly matching TRBD2 (5 bases). Germline-derived CDR1 and CDR2 are SQVTM and ANQGSEA. V shed 1 base and J shed 8 bases, with 16 bases lying between them. The length of the CDR3 is 14 residues. The CDR3 coding sequence is TGCAGCGTTGAAGTGAATCCTACTCGGGGTACGCAGTATTTT. It is translated as CSVEVNPTRGTQYF.

The chain has TRBV6-1 and TRBJ2-1; D unresolved. The CDR3 has 12 residues. Germline lookup yields CDR1 MNHNS and CDR2 SASEGT. V was trimmed by 5 bases and J by 10 bases, leaving 12 bases between them. Written as DNA, the CDR3 is TGTGCCAGCAGTCCCCCCGGCCCAGAGCAGTTCTTC. Translating gives CASSPPGPEQFF.

A few counts support this clone. For the CDR3, the DNA is TGTGCCAGCAGTACGACAGGGGGCCGTTCACCCCTCCACTTT. This translates into CASSTTGGRSPLHF. The rearrangement links TRBV2 to TRBJ1-6; 10 bases fit TRBD1. Trimming cost V 5 bases and J 9 bases; bases outside gene matches: 4. Germline assignment: CDR1 SNHLY and CDR2 FYNNEI. The CDR3 sequence is 14 residues long.

The chain recombines TRBV30 with TRBJ2-7; TRBD1 might be the D (5 bases). Germline V gene lookup returns CDR1 GTSNPN and CDR2 SVGIG (reference sequence). Between the trimmed V and J ends, which lost 5 bases and 1 base, there was a span of 12 bases. This CDR3 is built from 13 residues. The CDR3 loop is CAWDSGQSYEQYF. The DNA of the CDR3 is TGTGCCTGGGATAGTGGACAATCCTACGAGCAGTACTTC.

This sequence joins TRBV5-1 and TRBJ2-5; D uncertain. CDR1 and CDR2 (germline): SGHRS, YFSETQ. Trimming shortened V by 0 bases and J by 6 bases, and 15 bases separated the two germline ends. The CDR3 consists of 15 residues. The CDR3 DNA reads TGCGCCAGCAGCTTGGAAGTCGGCCTAGAGCAGACCCAGTACTTC. This encodes CASSLEVGLEQTQYF.